Sequencing of this T cell receptor beta chain was carried out in a study of T cell responses to AZD1222 COVID-19 vaccine. Study summary: Whether given at about 4 or about 12 weeks, second doses were pooled.

Germline V gene sequence: CDR1 SGHTA, CDR2 FQGNSA. The CDR3 loop spans 13 amino acids. The ends were cut back, 0 bases at V and 7 bases at J, with 7 bases in the middle. The data were produced by immunoSEQ multiplex PCR, yet TCRdb's version contains in-frame clones alone and is incomplete. The sample includes 110,000 to 150,000 clones, 91% of them seen just once. The origin of this receptor is an adult in good health. V usage is TRBV7-2 and J usage is TRBJ1-5; D is unresolved. The sequencing used peripheral blood, collected on day 0 of AZD1222 vaccination. The CDR3 bases are TGTGCCAGCAGCTTAGCGGAAGGACAGCCCCAGCATTTT. This codes for CASSLAEGQPQHF.